What follows are 25 T cell receptor beta chains derived from one specimen sequenced in a study of regulatory T cells in long-lasting Graves disease. Relying on iRepertoire HTBI primers and Arm-PCR of CDR3 regions, the team built TCR beta libraries. TCRdb re-derived calls from the multiplex PCR reads in MiXCR, one entry per CDR3 protein. Among some 300,000 distinct CDR3 sequences listed, 20% to 25% were seen once. The time point is: persistent/refractory GD, antithyroid drugs over 5 years with positive TRAb. RNA from PBMCs was the source of the TCR library. Sequences were derived from peripheral blood mononuclear cells (PBMCs), sampled when the disease was refractory, from a patient treated with antithyroid drugs. Every receptor here comes from a female donor with Graves disease.

The table lists this clonotype with a few counts. J is TRBJ2-5 and V is TRBV6-1, with D perhaps TRBD2 (5 bases). V was trimmed by 6 bases and J by 5 bases, leaving 16 bases between them. Germline V lookup: CDR1 MNHNS, CDR2 SASEGT. The CDR3 runs 14 residues. CDR3 protein: CASRLDSIAETQYF. The CDR3 DNA reads TGTGCCAGCAGACTGGACTCAATAGCGGAGACCCAGTACTTC.

This clonotype was recorded at least ten times. This chain connects TRBV7-8 to TRBJ2-2; TRBD1 might be the D (5 bases). V dropped 5 bases and J dropped 6 bases, with 19 bases sitting between them. CDR1 is SGHVS and CDR2 is FQNEAQ in the germline V gene. The CDR3 extends over 16 amino acids. CDR3 DNA: TGTGCCAGCAGCATACATCCGACAGCCAACGCCGGGGAGCTGTTTTTT. Amino acid sequence: CASSIHPTANAGELFF.

This clonotype was detected ten times or more. The V call is TRBV2, the J call TRBJ1-4; D is perhaps TRBD1 (5 bases). V was cut by 8 bases and J by 3 bases, with 7 bases left in between. The CDR3 is 12 residues long. The germline gives CDR1 SNHLY, CDR2 FYNNEI. The CDR3 nucleotides read TGTGCCAGCGGGGCAGCTAATGAAAAACTGTTTTTT. Translation: CASGAANEKLFF.

CDR3 sequence: CSDRVINEKLFF. The CDR3 nucleotides read TGCAGCGACCGGGTTATTAATGAAAAACTGTTTTTT. The chain couples TRBV29-1 to TRBJ1-4; D is unclear. The CDR3 totals 12 residues. With 7 bases removed from V and 4 bases from J, the gap between germline ends came to 10 bases. Germline V gives CDR1 SQVTM, CDR2 ANQGSEA. Full variable domain (missing parts from reference TRBV29-1 and TRBJ1-4): SAVISQKPSRDICQRGTSLTIQCQVDSQVTMMFWYRQQPGQSLTLIATANQGSEATYESGFVIDKFPISRPNLTFSTLTVSNMSPEDSSIYLCSDRVINEKLFFGSGTQLSVL.

The chain couples TRBV7-9 to TRBJ1-1, with 7 nucleotides matching TRBD1. In germline, CDR1 is SEHNR, CDR2 FQNEAQ (reference sequence). CDR3 length: 15 residues. Trimming at V came to 5 bases and at J to 6 bases, leaving 12 bases not matched to a gene. The CDR3 here is CASSPRGENSPEAFF. CDR3 bases: TGTGCCAGCAGCCCCAGGGGGGAAAATTCACCTGAAGCTTTCTTT.

This sequence joins TRBV9 and TRBJ2-2; 12 bases match TRBD2. Germline CDR1 SGDLS, CDR2 YYNGEE. The CDR3 is 16 amino acids. Losses at the gene ends were 2 bases for V and 7 bases for J; bases not matched to a gene: 6. CDR3 nucleotide sequence: TGTGCCAGCAGCGTTACTAGCGGGAGGTTCGGCGGGGAGCTGTTTTTT. It yields the protein CASSVTSGRFGGELFF.

This clonotype was seen only a few times. At one end, the junction sequence differs from germline, possibly due to a read error. V gene TRBV4-1 combines with J gene TRBJ1-5; D gene unclear. Germline loops: CDR1 MGHRA, CDR2 YSYEKL. The CDR3 consists of 13 residues. The CDR3 protein is CASSQLVSARPLF. The DNA for the CDR3 is TGCGCCAGCAGCCAATTAGTTTCGGCCAGACCTCTTTTT.

At least ten counts were recorded for this clonotype. This chain links TRBV28 with TRBJ1-1; 7 bases match TRBD1. Unmatched junction bases numbered 6, after V lost 5 bases and J lost 3 bases. Germline V gene lookup returns CDR1 MDHEN and CDR2 SYDVKM. The CDR3 loop spans 14 amino acids. As DNA, the CDR3 is TGTGCCAGCAGTGCGCCGGGACAGCACACTGAAGCTTTCTTT. This translates into CASSAPGQHTEAFF.

The chain employs TRBV2 and TRBJ2-3, with 11 bases fitting TRBD2. This CDR3 has 18 amino acids. Germline trimming cut 5 bases from V and 5 bases from J; bases unmatched to any gene: 15. Germline V lookup: CDR1 SNHLY, CDR2 FYNNEI. The CDR3 region is CASSPYSSLAGVGDTQYF. The CDR3 DNA reads TGTGCCAGCAGTCCGTACAGCTCACTAGCGGGAGTTGGAGATACGCAGTATTTT.

This clonotype was seen repeatedly, ten times or more. The DNA of the CDR3 is TGTGCCATCAGTGAACAGGGTGTGACCCAGTACTTC. This encodes CAISEQGVTQYF. The chain is built from TRBV10-3 and TRBJ2-5, with D maybe TRBD1 (6 bases). Germline V CDR1 and CDR2: ENHRY, SYGVKD. This CDR3 comprises 12 residues. V was clipped by 3 bases and J by 7 bases, with 9 bases between them.

This clonotype was recorded at least ten times. The V call is TRBV28, the J call TRBJ2-7, with TRBD2 matching over 14 bases. The CDR3 contains 15 residues. V shed 6 bases, J shed 4 bases, and the junction held 5 bases outside the gene matches. The germline V gene encodes CDR1 MDHEN and CDR2 SYDVKM. The CDR3 reads CASSGTSGREYEQYF. The CDR3 nucleotides are TGTGCCAGCAGCGGGACTAGCGGGAGAGAGTACGAGCAGTACTTC.

In this sample, this clonotype turned up once. Being one base from a much bigger clone, this may be a read error. The rearrangement uses TRBV2 and TRBJ2-2; 8 bases match TRBD2. The CDR3 contains 15 residues. Germline assignment: CDR1 SNHLY and CDR2 FYNNEI. For the CDR3, the DNA is TGTGTCAGCCTCAGGACTAGCCCAAGCACCGGGGAGCTGTTTTTT. Residues: CVSLRTSPSTGELFF.

Only a few counts were recorded for this clonotype. This sequence joins TRBV24-1 and TRBJ2-4; TRBD1 might be the D (5 bases). The CDR3 runs 18 residues. Germline loops: CDR1 KGHDR, CDR2 SFDVKD. Trimming removed 3 bases at V and 0 bases at J, with 17 bases between. For the CDR3, the DNA is TGTGCCACCAGTGATCCCCAGGGAAATCATCTAGCCAAAAACATTCAGTACTTC. Translated, it gives CATSDPQGNHLAKNIQYF.

The chain combines TRBV5-1 with TRBJ1-1; D gene ambiguous. V was pared by 4 bases and J by 3 bases, with 16 bases between. The CDR3 is 15 residues long. Looked up from germline, CDR1 is SGHRS and CDR2 is YFSETQ. The CDR3 here is CASSNFGDVDTEAFF. The CDR3 coding sequence is TGCGCCAGCAGCAATTTCGGGGATGTGGACACTGAAGCTTTCTTT.

The chain carries TRBV20-1 and TRBJ1-1, with D unresolved. Trimming shortened V by 5 bases and J by 7 bases, and 11 bases separated the two germline ends. The CDR3 sequence is 11 residues long. Looked up from germline, CDR1 is DFQATT and CDR2 is SNEGSKA (reference sequence). The CDR3 coding sequence is TGCAGTGCTCCGGTGTCTGATGAAGCTTTCTTT. Its translation: CSAPVSDEAFF.

This clonotype was recorded a few times. The V call is TRBV7-2, the J call TRBJ2-5; D gene unclear. The germline gives CDR1 SGHTA, CDR2 FQGNSA. The CDR3 contains 12 residues. V gave up 2 bases and J gave up 4 bases, with 5 bases separating them. The CDR3: CASSLSTETQYF. The CDR3 DNA reads as TGTGCCAGCAGCTTATCGACAGAGACCCAGTACTTC.

This clonotype was detected ten times or more. This chain links TRBV28 with TRBJ2-5, with D maybe TRBD2 (9 bases). The CDR3 extends over 18 amino acids. Germline V gives CDR1 MDHEN, CDR2 SYDVKM. V gave up 5 bases and J gave up 5 bases, with 27 bases separating them. The CDR3 region is CASSIRTGSSGMRETQYF. CDR3 DNA sequence: TGTGCCAGCAGTATCCGGACAGGGTCTAGCGGGATGAGGGAGACCCAGTACTTC.

This clonotype was seen repeatedly, ten times or more. V and J are TRBV30 and TRBJ2-6; TRBD2 is a possible D gene (6 bases). V lost 0 bases, J lost 4 bases, and 7 bases lay in between. Germline CDR1 is GTSNPN and CDR2 is SVGIG (reference sequence). This CDR3 has 14 residues. CDR3 nucleotides: TGTGCCTGGAGTGTAAGCGGGGGGGCCAACGTCCTGACTTTC. Its protein product is CAWSVSGGANVLTF.

This clonotype was seen repeatedly, ten times or more. The chain couples TRBV7-2 to TRBJ2-5; D unclear. Trimming shortened V by 2 bases and J by 5 bases, and 18 bases separated the two germline ends. The CDR3 contains 16 residues. CDR1 and CDR2 (germline): SGHTA, FQGNSA. The CDR3 loop reads CASSLSVNTKKETQYF. As DNA, the CDR3 is TGTGCCAGCAGCTTAAGTGTCAACACCAAGAAGGAGACCCAGTACTTC.

The rearrangement links TRBV3-1 to TRBJ1-1; D possibly corresponds to TRBD1 (6 bases). V lost 7 bases and J lost 3, with 12 bases in between. Per germline, CDR1 LGHDT and CDR2 YNNKEL (reference sequence). The CDR3 totals 13 residues. CDR3 protein: CASTPGQYTEAFF. The DNA of the CDR3 is TGTGCCAGCACCCCAGGACAGTACACTGAAGCTTTCTTT.

This clonotype was counted a single time. The gene calls are TRBV6-1 and TRBJ2-2; D assignment may be TRBD1 or TRBD2 (6 bases each). V was trimmed by 6 bases and J by 4 bases, leaving 12 bases between them. The CDR3 runs to 14 residues. Germline CDR1 MNHNS, CDR2 SASEGT. CDR3 protein: CASRRDTSTGELFF. In nucleotides, the CDR3 is TGTGCCAGCAGGCGGGACACTTCCACCGGGGAGCTGTTTTTT.

This clonotype was seen at least ten times. V usage is TRBV7-2 and J usage is TRBJ2-5; D assignment may be TRBD1 or TRBD2 (6 bases each). The CDR3 has 17 amino acids. The V end was cut by 5 bases, the J end by 1 base, with 20 bases between. Germline V gene data show CDR1 as SGHTA and CDR2 as FQGNSA. The CDR3 DNA sequence: TGTGCCAGCAGCCCTCCGGGGGCGGCCAATTTCCAAGAGACCCAGTACTTC. Amino acids: CASSPPGAANFQETQYF.

This clonotype was seen many times. This chain uses TRBV28 with TRBJ2-7; possibly TRBD2 for D (6 bases). There are 14 residues in the CDR3. Germline CDR1 MDHEN, CDR2 SYDVKM. Trimming stripped 4 bases from V and 0 bases from J, with 10 bases between. This chain's CDR3 is CASSSGDHSYEQYF. The CDR3 nucleotides are TGTGCCAGCAGTTCGGGGGACCACTCCTACGAGCAGTACTTC.

The V and J genes are TRBV27 and TRBJ2-1, with 12 positions matching TRBD2. Germline V CDR1 and CDR2: MNHEY, SMNVEV (reference sequence). The V gene end was trimmed by 6 bases and the J gene end by 6 bases; junction bases not matched to a gene: 6. This CDR3 is 15 amino acids long. The CDR3 here is CASRSSGRGLNEQFF. CDR3 DNA sequence: TGTGCCAGCAGGTCTAGCGGGAGGGGTCTCAATGAGCAGTTCTTC.

The rearrangement joins TRBV3-2 to TRBJ1-6; the listed D gene, TRBD1, was not tested against the DNA. TRBV3-2 is annotated as a pseudogene. The CDR3 is 22 residues long. This chain's CDR3 is CASSQGYPRDGLSCSYNSPLHF. The CDR3 nucleotides are TGTGCCAGCAGCCAAGGTTACCCCCGGGACGGCCTGTCTTGCTCCTATAATTCACCCCTCCACTTT.